Listed below are T cell receptor beta chains from one sample, sequenced in a study of cytomegalovirus exposure and HLA in healthy donors. The repertoire was sequenced with immunoSEQ multiplex PCR; TCRdb's copy has only in-frame clones and lacks some. The sample has approximately 150,000 clones, 64% seen once; the top ten hold about 3%. The sample was PBMCs. The receptors here all came from a woman aged 30 to 39 in good health and CMV-seropositive. Both conserved end residues are part of each CDR3. The D gene is left open where the match is weak. Where a row states a size, it is once, few, many or the class of an expanded clone; other rows omit it.

>TRBV11-1|TRBJ2-5|once|TRBD2
TGTGCCAGCAGCTCGTCCGGGACTAGCATACAACGGGGGACCCAGTACTTC
CASSSSGTSIQRGTQYF
>TRBV6-5|TRBJ1-3|.|.
TGTGCCAGCAGTTACGGAGGTTCTGGAAACACCATATATTTT
CASSYGGSGNTIYF
>TRBV4-1|TRBJ1-5|.|TRBD1
TGCGCCAGCAGCCATTTCCGGGACAGAGATCAGCCCCAGCATTTT
CASSHFRDRDQPQHF
>TRBV9|TRBJ2-1|.|TRBD1
TGTGCCAGCAGCGTCGGGACAGGGGGAATCGATGAGCAGTTCTTC
CASSVGTGGIDEQFF
>TRBV5-1|TRBJ2-2|.|TRBD2
TGCGCCAGCAGCTTGGGGGGACTAGCGGGGGATAGGGGCACCGGGGAGCTGTTTTTT
CASSLGGLAGDRGTGELFF
>TRBV2|TRBJ1-4|.|TRBD1
TGTGCCAGCACGGGACAGACCTATAATGAAAAACTGTTTTTT
CASTGQTYNEKLFF
>TRBV28|TRBJ1-3|.|.
TGTGCCAGCAGTCGAGACCAGGGCATGGACACCATATATTTT
CASSRDQGMDTIYF
>TRBV10-3|TRBJ1-3|few|.
TGTGCCATCAGTGCGGGACTGTTCTCTGGAAACACCATATATTTT
CAISAGLFSGNTIYF
>TRBV7-3|TRBJ2-2|few|.
TGTGCCAGCAGCTTAACGGGCCCCTACACCGGGGAGCTGTTTTTT
CASSLTGPYTGELFF
>TRBV7-9|TRBJ1-2|.|.
TGTGCCAGCAGCTTAGTGAGTTTGAGTGGCTACACCTTC
CASSLVSLSGYTF
>TRBV5-1|TRBJ1-2|.|TRBD1
TGCGCCAGCAGCCCTGGGGACAGGGGTGTCTATGGCTACACCTTC
CASSPGDRGVYGYTF
>TRBV18|TRBJ1-1|.|.
TGTGCCAGCTCACCCCAGGGACAAACGAACACTGAAGCTTTCTTT
CASSPQGQTNTEAFF
>TRBV29-1|TRBJ2-7|.|TRBD2
TGCAGCGTCACTGGACTAGTCAACTACGAGCAGTACTTC
CSVTGLVNYEQYF
>TRBV7-9|TRBJ1-3|few|.
TGTGCCAGCAGCTTAACTCGCTCCGGAAACACCATATATTTT
CASSLTRSGNTIYF
>TRBV6-6|TRBJ1-1|few|TRBD1
TGTGCCGCCCGACAGGGCCTGAACACTGAAGCTTTCTTT
CAARQGLNTEAFF
>TRBV10-1|TRBJ1-6|.|TRBD1
TGCGCCAGCGGGGGACAGGGGAGTATGGGGAATTCACCCCTCCACTTT
CASGGQGSMGNSPLHF
>TRBV30|TRBJ1-2|.|TRBD1
TGTGCCTGGAGTCAGGGGGCCCCTACTCGCTATGGCTACACCTTC
CAWSQGAPTRYGYTF
>TRBV5-4|TRBJ2-2|once|.
TGTGCCAGCAGCCGGGTCTCCGGGGAGCTGTTTTTT
CASSRVSGELFF
>TRBV18|TRBJ1-1|.|.
TGTGCCAGCTCACCAAACGCAGGGCGAACTGAAGCTTTCTTT
CASSPNAGRTEAFF
>TRBV4-1|TRBJ2-2|.|TRBD1
TGCGCCAGCCACCTTCGACGGGACAGGGGGAACACCGGGGAGCTGTTTTTT
CASHLRRDRGNTGELFF
>TRBV19|TRBJ1-5|.|TRBD1
TGTGCCAGTAGTATTCAGGGGGCCGGGGATCAGCCCCAGCATTTT
CASSIQGAGDQPQHF
>TRBV6-1|TRBJ1-2|few|TRBD1
TGTGCCAGCAGTTCGGGACAGGAGCTATATGGCTACACCTTC
CASSSGQELYGYTF
>TRBV7-8|TRBJ1-2|.|TRBD1
TGTGCCAGCAGCTCGGTAGTATCTCACACAGGGGGCAATGGCTACACCTTC
CASSSVVSHTGGNGYTF
>TRBV6-4|TRBJ2-2|.|TRBD2
TGTGCCAGCAGTGACTCTGTCGGGAGGGCCGGTGCCGGGGAGCTGTTTTTT
CASSDSVGRAGAGELFF
>TRBV10-3|TRBJ1-2|few|.
TGTGCCATCACCGTCGGCAGGGTCGATGGCTACACCTTC
CAITVGRVDGYTF
>TRBV6-5|TRBJ2-2|few|.
TGTGCCAGCAGTTACTCCAGGGCTGGGGAGCTGTTTTTT
CASSYSRAGELFF
>TRBV7-6|TRBJ2-7|.|TRBD2
TGTGCCAGCAGCTTAAGGACTCTAGCGGGAGTCATTAGCTACGAGCAGTACTTC
CASSLRTLAGVISYEQYF
>TRBV10-3|TRBJ2-1|.|TRBD2
TGTGCCATTCCTAGCGGCCACGACAATGAGCAGTTCTTC
CAIPSGHDNEQFF
>TRBV5-1|TRBJ2-5|.|TRBD1
TGCGCCAGCAGGTCAGGGGGTAAAGAGACCCAGTACTTC
CASRSGGKETQYF